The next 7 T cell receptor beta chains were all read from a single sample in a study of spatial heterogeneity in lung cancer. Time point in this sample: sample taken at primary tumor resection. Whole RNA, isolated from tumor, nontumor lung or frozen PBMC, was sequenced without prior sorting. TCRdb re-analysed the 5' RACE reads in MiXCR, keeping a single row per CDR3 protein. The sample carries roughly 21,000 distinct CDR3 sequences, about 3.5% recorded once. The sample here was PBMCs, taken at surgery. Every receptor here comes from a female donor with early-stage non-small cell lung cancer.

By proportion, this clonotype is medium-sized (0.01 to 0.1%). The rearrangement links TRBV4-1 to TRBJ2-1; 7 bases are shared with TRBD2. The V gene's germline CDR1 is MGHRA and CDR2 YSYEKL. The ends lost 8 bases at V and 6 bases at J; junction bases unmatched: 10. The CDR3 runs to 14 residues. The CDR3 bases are TGCGCCAGCCGTCGGGCGGGAGTGGTCAATGAGCAGTTCTTC. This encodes CASRRAGVVNEQFF.

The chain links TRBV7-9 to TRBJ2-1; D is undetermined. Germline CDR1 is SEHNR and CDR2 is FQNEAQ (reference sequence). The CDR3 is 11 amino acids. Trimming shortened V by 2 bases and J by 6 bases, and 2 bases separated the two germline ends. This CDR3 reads CASSLINEQFF. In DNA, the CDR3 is TGTGCCAGCAGCTTAATCAATGAGCAGTTCTTC.

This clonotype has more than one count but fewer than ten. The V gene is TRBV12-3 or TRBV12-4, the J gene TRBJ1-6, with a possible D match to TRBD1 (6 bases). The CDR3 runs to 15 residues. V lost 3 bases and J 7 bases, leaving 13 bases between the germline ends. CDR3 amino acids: CASSFGRGGNSPLHF. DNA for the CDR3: TGTGCCAGCAGTTTCGGCAGGGGTGGCAATTCACCCCTCCACTTT.

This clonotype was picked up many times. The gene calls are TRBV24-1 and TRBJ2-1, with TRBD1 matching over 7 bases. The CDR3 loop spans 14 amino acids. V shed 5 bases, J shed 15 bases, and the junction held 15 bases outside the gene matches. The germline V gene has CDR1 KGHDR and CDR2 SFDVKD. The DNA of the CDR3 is TGTGCCACCAGTGGTACTTCCGAGTCAGGGGGTCTGTTCTTC. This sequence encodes CATSGTSESGGLFF.

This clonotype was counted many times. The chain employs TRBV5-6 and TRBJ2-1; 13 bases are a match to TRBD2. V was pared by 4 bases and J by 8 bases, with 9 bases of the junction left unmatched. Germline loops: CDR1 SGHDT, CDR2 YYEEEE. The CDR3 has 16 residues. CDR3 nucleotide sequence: TGTGCCAGCAGCCCCAAACTAGCGGGAGGGCCGCATGAGCAGTTCTTC. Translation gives CASSPKLAGGPHEQFF.

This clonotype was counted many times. CDR3 region: CASTQTSVAIEQYF. CDR3 DNA sequence: TGTGCCAGCACTCAGACTAGCGTCGCCATAGAGCAGTACTTC. This chain connects TRBV6-1 to TRBJ2-7, with 8 bases lining up with TRBD2. Germline V gene lookup returns CDR1 MNHNS and CDR2 SASEGT. The CDR3 loop spans 14 amino acids. After removal of 7 bases from V and 7 bases from J, the junction contained 12 bases not matched to a gene.

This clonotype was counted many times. CDR3 sequence: CAGQPENQETQYF. The DNA for the CDR3 is TGTGCCGGACAACCAGAGAACCAAGAGACCCAGTACTTC. V and J are TRBV7-9 and TRBJ2-5; possibly TRBD1 for D (5 bases). V shed 11 bases and J shed 0 bases, with 13 bases lying between them. Germline V CDR1 and CDR2: SEHNR, FQNEAQ (reference sequence). The length of the CDR3 is 13 residues.